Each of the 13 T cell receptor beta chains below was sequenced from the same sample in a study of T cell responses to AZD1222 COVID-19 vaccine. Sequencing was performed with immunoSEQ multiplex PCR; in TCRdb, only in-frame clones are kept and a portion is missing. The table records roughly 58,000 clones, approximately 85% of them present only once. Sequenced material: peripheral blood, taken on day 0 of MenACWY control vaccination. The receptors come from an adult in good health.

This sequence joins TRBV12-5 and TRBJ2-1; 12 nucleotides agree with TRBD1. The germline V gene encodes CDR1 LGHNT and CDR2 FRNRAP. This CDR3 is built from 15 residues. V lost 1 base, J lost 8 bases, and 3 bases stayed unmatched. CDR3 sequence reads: CASGLGGTGGDEQFF. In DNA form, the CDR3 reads TGTGCTAGTGGTTTGGGGGGGACAGGGGGCGATGAGCAGTTCTTC. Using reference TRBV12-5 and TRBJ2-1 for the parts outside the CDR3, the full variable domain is DARVTQTPRHKVTEMGQEVTMRCQPILGHNTVFWYRQTMMQGLELLAYFRNRAPLDDSGMPKDRFSAEMPDATLATLKIQPSEPRDSAVYFCASGLGGTGGDEQFFGPGTRLTVL.

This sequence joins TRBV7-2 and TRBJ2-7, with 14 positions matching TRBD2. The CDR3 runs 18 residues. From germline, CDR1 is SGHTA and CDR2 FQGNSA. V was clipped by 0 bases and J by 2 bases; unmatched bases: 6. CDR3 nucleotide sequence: TGTGCCAGCAGCTTAGCGGGGACTAGCGGGAGAAGTCCCTACGAGCAGTACTTC. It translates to CASSLAGTSGRSPYEQYF.

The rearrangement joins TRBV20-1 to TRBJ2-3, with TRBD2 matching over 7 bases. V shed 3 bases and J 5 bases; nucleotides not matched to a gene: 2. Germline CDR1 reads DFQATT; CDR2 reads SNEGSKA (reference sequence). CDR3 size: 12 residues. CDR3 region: CSASTGGDTQYF. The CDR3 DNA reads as TGCAGTGCTAGTACGGGAGGAGATACGCAGTATTTT.

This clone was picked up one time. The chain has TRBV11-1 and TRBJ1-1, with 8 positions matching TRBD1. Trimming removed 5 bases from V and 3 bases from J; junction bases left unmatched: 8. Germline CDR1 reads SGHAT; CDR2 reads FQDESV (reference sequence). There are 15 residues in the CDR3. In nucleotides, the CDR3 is TGTGCCAGCAGCGGGGACAGGCTGTGGGACACTGAAGCTTTCTTT. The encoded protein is CASSGDRLWDTEAFF.

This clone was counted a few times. CDR3 DNA sequence: TGTGCCAGCAGTTTGATGGGGGAGGGCCGTACAGATACGCAGTATTTT. It codes for CASSLMGEGRTDTQYF. The chain employs TRBV28 and TRBJ2-3, with 7 bases fitting TRBD2. Trimming took 3 bases from V and 3 from J; bases not matched to a gene: 9. Germline values: CDR1 MDHEN, CDR2 SYDVKM. This CDR3 is built from 16 residues.

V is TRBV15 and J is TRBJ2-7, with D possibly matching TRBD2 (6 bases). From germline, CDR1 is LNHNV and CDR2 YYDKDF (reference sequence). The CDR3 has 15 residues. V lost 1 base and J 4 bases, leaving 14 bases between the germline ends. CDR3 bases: TGTGCCACCAGCAGAGGTGCTAGCGATAAGTACGAGCAGTACTTC. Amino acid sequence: CATSRGASDKYEQYF.

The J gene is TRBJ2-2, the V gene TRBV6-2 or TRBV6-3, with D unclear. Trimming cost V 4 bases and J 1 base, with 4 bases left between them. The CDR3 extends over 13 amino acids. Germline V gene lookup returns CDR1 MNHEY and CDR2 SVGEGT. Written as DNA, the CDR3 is TGTGCCAGCAGTTTTCGGAACACCGGGGAGCTGTTTTTT. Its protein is CASSFRNTGELFF.

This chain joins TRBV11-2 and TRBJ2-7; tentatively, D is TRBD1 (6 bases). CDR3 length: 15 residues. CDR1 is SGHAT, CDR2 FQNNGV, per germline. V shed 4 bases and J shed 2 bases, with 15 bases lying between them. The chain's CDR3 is CASSSRRGSTYEQYF. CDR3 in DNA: TGTGCCAGCAGCTCCCGCAGGGGAAGCACCTACGAGCAGTACTTC.

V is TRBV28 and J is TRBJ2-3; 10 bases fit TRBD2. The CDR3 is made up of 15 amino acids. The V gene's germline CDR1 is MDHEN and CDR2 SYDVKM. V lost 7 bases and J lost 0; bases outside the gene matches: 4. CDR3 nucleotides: TGTGCCAGCAACCCTAGCGGGAGAAGCACAGATACGCAGTATTTT. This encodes CASNPSGRSTDTQYF.

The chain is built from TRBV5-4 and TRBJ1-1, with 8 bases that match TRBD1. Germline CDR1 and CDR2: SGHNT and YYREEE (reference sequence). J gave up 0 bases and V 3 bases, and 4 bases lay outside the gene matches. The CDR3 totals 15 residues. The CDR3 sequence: CASSSPTGVNTEAFF. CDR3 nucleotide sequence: TGTGCCAGCAGCTCCCCGACAGGGGTGAACACTGAAGCTTTCTTT.

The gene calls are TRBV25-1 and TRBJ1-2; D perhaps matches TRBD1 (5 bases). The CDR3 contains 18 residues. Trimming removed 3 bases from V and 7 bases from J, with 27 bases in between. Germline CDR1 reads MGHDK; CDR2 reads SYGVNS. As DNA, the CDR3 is TGTGCCAGCAGTGACCCCGACGGTATGGCAGGGAGCTTCTCTGGCTACACCTTC. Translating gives CASSDPDGMAGSFSGYTF.

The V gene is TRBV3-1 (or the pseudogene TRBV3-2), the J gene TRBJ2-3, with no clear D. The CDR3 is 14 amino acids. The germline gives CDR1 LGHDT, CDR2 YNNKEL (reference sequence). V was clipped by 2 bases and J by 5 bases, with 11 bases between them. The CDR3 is CASSQSPPRDTQYF. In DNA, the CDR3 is TGTGCCAGCAGCCAATCTCCCCCGAGAGATACGCAGTATTTT.

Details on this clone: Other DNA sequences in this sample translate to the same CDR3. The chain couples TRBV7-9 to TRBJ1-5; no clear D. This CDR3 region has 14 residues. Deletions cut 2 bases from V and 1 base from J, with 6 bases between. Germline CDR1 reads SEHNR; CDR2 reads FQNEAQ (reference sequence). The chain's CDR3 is CASSLRDSNQPQHF. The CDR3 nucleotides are TGTGCCAGCAGCTTAAGAGACAGCAATCAGCCCCAGCATTTT.